This TCR beta chain was captured in a study of T cells in women clearing cervical HPV infection. Study summary: No precancer developed; the control's incident HPV16 infection cleared within 12 months. Blood came at first lesion visit for cases, post-clearance for controls. Study-wide findings and caveats: CIN3+ cases had significantly higher TCR richness than controls; evenness did not differ.

Comment on this clone: What it binds is unknown.

Here immunoSEQ multiplex PCR was the method, and the copy in TCRdb shows in-frame clones only, minus some. The sample features about 22,000 clones, with more than 9% in its top ten. HPV was found by MY09/MY11 PCR and dot-blot genotyping. The sequencing sample was made of blood buffy coat. The sequence was collected from a woman between 18 and 75 years old with a cervical HPV16 infection that either progressed to CIN3+ or cleared (not recorded which).

The CDR3 DNA, read in part, is TGTGCCAGCAGCTTAGCCGGGACTAACAATGAG. Translating gives CASSLAGTNNE. The CDR3 as a whole reads CASSLAGTNNEQFF. The chain links TRBV11-1 to TRBJ2-1; 7 bases are shared with TRBD2. Sequencing ends 3 residues short of the CDR3 end; the germline J gene provides the rest. Germline trimming cut 0 bases from V and 5 bases from J; bases unmatched to any gene: 1. Germline loops: CDR1 SGHAT, CDR2 FQDESV (reference sequence). This CDR3 region has 14 residues.